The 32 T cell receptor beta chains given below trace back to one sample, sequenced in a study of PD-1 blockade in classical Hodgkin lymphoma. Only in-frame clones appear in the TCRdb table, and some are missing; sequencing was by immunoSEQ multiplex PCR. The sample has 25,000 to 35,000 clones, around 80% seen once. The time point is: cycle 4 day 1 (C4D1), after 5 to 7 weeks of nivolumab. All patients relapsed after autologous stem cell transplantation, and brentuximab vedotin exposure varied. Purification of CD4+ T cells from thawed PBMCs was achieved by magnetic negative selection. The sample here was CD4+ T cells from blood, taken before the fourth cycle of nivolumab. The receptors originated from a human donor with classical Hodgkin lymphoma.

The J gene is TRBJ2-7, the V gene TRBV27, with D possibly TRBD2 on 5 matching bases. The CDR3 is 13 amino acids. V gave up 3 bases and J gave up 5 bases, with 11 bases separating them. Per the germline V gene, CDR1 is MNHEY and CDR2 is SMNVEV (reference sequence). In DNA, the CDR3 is TGTGCCAGCAGTTTCGTGGCTAGCCACGAGCAGTACTTC. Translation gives CASSFVASHEQYF.

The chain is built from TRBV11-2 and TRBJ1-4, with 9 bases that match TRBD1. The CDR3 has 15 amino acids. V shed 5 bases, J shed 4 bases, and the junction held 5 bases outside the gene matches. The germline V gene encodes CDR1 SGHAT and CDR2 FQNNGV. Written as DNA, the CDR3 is TGTGCCAGCAGCAACCGACAGGGGGATAATGAAAAACTGTTTTTT. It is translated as CASSNRQGDNEKLFF.

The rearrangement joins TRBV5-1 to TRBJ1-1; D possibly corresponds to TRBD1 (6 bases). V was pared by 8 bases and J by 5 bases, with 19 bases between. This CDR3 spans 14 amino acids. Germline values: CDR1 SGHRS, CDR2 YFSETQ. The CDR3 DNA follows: TGCGCCAGTACTGCGGGGGGCGAGGTAACTGAAGCTTTCTTT. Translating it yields CASTAGGEVTEAFF. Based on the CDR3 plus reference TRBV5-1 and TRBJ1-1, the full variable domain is KAGVTQTPRYLIKTRGQQVTLSCSPISGHRSVSWYQQTPGQGLQFLFEYFSETQRNKGNFPGRFSGRQFSNSRSEMNVSTLELGDSALYLCASTAGGEVTEAFFGQGTRLTVV.

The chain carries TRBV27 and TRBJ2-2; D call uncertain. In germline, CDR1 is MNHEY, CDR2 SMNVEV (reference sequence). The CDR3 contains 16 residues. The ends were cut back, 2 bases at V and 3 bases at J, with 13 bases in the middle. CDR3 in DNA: TGTGCCAGCAGTTTACTCCCGCTAGGAGACACCGGGGAGCTGTTTTTT. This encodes CASSLLPLGDTGELFF.

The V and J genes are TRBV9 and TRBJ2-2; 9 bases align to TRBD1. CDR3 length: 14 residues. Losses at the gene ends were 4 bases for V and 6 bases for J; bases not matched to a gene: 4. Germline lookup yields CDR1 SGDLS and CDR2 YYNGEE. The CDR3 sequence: CASSPQGAAGELFF. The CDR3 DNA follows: TGTGCCAGCAGCCCACAGGGGGCGGCCGGGGAGCTGTTTTTT.

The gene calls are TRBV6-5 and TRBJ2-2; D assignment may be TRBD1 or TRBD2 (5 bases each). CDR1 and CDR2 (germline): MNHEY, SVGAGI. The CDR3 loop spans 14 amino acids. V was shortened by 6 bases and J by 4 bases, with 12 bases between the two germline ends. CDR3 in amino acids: CASRPGTITGELFF. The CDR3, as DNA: TGTGCCAGCAGACCCGGGACCATCACCGGGGAGCTGTTTTTT.

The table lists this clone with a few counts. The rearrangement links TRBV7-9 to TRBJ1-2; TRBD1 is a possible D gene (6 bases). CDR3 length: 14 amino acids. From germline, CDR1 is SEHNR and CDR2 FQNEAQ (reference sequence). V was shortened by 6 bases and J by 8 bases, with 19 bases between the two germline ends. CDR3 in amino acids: CASRRDTVMEGYTF. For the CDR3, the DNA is TGTGCCAGCAGACGGGACACCGTGATGGAGGGCTACACCTTC.

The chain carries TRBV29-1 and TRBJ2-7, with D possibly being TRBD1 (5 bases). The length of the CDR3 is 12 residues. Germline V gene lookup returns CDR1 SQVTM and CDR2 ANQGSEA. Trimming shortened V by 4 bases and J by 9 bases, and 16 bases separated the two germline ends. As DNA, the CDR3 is TGCAGCGTTGTGACAGCCGACCCTGGGCAGTACTTC. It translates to CSVVTADPGQYF.

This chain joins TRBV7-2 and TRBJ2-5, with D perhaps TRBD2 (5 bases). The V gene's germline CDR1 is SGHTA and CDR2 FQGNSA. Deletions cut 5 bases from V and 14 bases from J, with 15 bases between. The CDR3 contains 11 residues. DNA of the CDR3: TGTGCCAGCAGCCCCGGGGTCTATCCCTACTTC. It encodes CASSPGVYPYF.

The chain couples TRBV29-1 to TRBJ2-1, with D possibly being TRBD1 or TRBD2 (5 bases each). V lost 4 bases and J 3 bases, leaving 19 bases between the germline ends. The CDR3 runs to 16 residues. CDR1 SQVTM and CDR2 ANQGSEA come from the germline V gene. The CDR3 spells CSVVGPPRGIYNEQFF. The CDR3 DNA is TGCAGCGTTGTCGGACCTCCCCGGGGCATCTACAATGAGCAGTTCTTC.

CDR3 residues: CASSEAMEFDYGYTF. The CDR3 DNA reads TGTGCCAGCAGTGAAGCGATGGAGTTTGACTATGGCTACACCTTC. The chain is built from TRBV6-1 and TRBJ1-2; no clear D. This CDR3 has 15 residues. Germline V lookup: CDR1 MNHNS, CDR2 SASEGT. Deletions cut 0 bases from V and 3 bases from J, with 11 bases between.

Here the CDR3 DNA reads TGTGCTACGCAAGGACAGGGGCTGGGTGAGCAGTTCTTC. Protein: CATQGQGLGEQFF. The chain couples TRBV12-5 to TRBJ2-1, with TRBD1 matching 9 bases. The CDR3 contains 13 residues. Germline V lookup: CDR1 LGHNT, CDR2 FRNRAP. With V trimmed by 10 bases and J by 9 bases, 10 bases remained unmatched. The full variable domain, completed using reference TRBV12-5 and TRBJ2-1, is DARVTQTPRHKVTEMGQEVTMRCQPILGHNTVFWYRQTMMQGLELLAYFRNRAPLDDSGMPKDRFSAEMPDATLATLKIQPSEPRDSAVYFCATQGQGLGEQFFGPGTRLTVL.

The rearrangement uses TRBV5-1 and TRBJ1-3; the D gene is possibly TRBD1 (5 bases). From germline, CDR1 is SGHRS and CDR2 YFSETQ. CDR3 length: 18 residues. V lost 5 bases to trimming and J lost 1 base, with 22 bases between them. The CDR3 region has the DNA TGCGCCAGCAGTCGGGCAGGGAGCGGGTCTGGGTCTGGAAACACCATATATTTT. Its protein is CASSRAGSGSGSGNTIYF.

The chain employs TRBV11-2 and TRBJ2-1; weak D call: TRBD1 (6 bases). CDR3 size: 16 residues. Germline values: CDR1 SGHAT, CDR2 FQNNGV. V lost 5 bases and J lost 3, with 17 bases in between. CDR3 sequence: CASSERQVGFYNEQFF. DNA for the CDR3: TGTGCCAGCAGCGAAAGACAGGTAGGCTTCTACAATGAGCAGTTCTTC.

DNA for the CDR3: TGTGCCAGCTCACCACAACAGGGGGCGGGTAATGAGCAGTTCTTC. Its translation is CASSPQQGAGNEQFF. The genes are TRBV18 and TRBJ2-1; TRBD1 matches 9 bases. The CDR3 runs 15 residues. CDR1 KGHSH and CDR2 LQKENI come from the germline V gene. V lost 1 base and J lost 7; bases outside the gene matches: 5.

In DNA form, the CDR3 reads TGTGCCAGCAGCGTAGGCCACGACCCAGCCAGGAGGGAGACCCAGTACTTC. Protein sequence: CASSVGHDPARRETQYF. The rearrangement joins TRBV9 to TRBJ2-5, with D tentatively TRBD2 (5 bases). Trimming stripped 0 bases from V and 5 bases from J, with 20 bases between. This CDR3 region has 17 residues. CDR1 is SGDLS and CDR2 is YYNGEE in the germline V gene.

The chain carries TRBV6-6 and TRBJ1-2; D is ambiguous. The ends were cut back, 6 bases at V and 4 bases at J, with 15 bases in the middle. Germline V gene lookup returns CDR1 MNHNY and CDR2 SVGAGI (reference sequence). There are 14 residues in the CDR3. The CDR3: CASSPAPGIYGYTF. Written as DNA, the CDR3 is TGTGCCAGCAGCCCAGCCCCCGGGATCTATGGCTACACCTTC.

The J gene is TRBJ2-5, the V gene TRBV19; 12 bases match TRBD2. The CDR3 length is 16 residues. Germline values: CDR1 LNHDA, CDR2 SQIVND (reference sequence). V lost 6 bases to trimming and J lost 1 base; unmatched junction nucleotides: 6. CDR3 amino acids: CASRRRLAGAQETQYF. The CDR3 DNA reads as TGTGCCAGTAGGAGAAGACTAGCGGGGGCCCAAGAGACCCAGTACTTC.

CDR3 protein: CASSLGWDNSYEQYF. The CDR3 DNA follows: TGTGCCAGCAGCTTGGGCTGGGACAACTCCTACGAGCAGTACTTC. The V call is TRBV5-4, the J call TRBJ2-7; TRBD1 is a possible D gene (6 bases). The CDR3 sequence is 15 residues long. Germline V lookup: CDR1 SGHNT, CDR2 YYREEE (reference sequence). The V gene lost 0 bases and the J gene lost 0 bases, with 10 bases spanning the gap.

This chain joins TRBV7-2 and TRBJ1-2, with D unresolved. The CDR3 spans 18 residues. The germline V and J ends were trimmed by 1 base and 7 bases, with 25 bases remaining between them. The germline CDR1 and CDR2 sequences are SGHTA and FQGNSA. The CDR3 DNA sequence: TGTGCCAGCAGCTTAGTAGGAGGGAGTCTTGGTCTTCGAGGTGGCTACACCTTC. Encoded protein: CASSLVGGSLGLRGGYTF.

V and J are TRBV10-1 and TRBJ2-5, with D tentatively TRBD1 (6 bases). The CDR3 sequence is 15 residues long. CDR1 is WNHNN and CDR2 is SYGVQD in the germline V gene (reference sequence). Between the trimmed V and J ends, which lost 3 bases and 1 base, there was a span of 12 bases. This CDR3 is CASSDPWDTQETQYF. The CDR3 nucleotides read TGCGCCAGCAGTGACCCTTGGGACACCCAAGAGACCCAGTACTTC.

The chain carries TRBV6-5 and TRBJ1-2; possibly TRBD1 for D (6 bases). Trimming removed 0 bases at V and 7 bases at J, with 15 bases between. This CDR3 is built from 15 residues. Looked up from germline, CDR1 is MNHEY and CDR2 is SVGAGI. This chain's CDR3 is CASSYSRAGAVGYTF. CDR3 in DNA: TGTGCCAGCAGTTACTCGAGGGCAGGGGCGGTTGGCTACACCTTC.

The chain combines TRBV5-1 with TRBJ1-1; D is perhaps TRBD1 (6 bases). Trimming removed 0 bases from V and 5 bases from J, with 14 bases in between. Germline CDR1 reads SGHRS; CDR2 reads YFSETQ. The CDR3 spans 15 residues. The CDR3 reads CASSLVPGAVTEAFF. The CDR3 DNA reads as TGCGCCAGCAGCTTGGTCCCGGGGGCGGTTACTGAAGCTTTCTTT.

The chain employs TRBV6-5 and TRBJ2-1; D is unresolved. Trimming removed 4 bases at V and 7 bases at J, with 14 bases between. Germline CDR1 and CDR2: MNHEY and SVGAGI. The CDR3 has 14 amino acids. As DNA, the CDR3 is TGTGCCAGCAGTTTCCAGCTTTCCTCTAATGAGCAGTTCTTC. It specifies CASSFQLSSNEQFF.

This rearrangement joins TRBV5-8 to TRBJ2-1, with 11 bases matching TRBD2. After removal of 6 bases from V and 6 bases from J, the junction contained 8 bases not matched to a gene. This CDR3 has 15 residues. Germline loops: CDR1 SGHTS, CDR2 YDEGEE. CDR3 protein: CASTRLAGWGNEQFF. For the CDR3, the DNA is TGTGCCAGCACCCGACTAGCGGGATGGGGCAATGAGCAGTTCTTC.

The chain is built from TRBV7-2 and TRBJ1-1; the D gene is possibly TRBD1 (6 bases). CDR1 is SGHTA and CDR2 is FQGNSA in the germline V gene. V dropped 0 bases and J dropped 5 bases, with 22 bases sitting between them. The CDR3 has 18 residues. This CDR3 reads CASSLAPLPGGAFTEAFF. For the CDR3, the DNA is TGTGCCAGCAGCTTAGCGCCTCTCCCCGGGGGGGCGTTTACTGAAGCTTTCTTT.

The CDR3 here is CASSNSGGATSDTQYF. CDR3 in DNA: TGTGCCAGCAGCAATAGCGGGGGGGCCACTTCGGATACGCAGTATTTT. This rearrangement joins TRBV7-3 to TRBJ2-3, with 11 bases that match TRBD2. The CDR3 runs 16 residues. Germline values: CDR1 SGHTA, CDR2 FQGTGA. J was trimmed by 6 bases and V by 5 bases; bases with no gene match: 10.

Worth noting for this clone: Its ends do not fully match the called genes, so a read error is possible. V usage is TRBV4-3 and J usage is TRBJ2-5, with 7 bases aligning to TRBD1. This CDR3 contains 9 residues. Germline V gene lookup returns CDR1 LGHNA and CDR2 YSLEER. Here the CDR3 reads CASVKGAHF. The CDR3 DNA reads TGCGCCAGCGTAAAGGGGGCACACTTC.

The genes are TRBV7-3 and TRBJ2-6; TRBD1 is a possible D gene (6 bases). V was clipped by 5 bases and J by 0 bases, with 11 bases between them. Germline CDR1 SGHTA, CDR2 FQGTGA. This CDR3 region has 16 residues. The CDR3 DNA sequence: TGTGCCAGCAGCCAAGGACAGCTCTCTGGGGCCAACGTCCTGACTTTC. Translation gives CASSQGQLSGANVLTF.

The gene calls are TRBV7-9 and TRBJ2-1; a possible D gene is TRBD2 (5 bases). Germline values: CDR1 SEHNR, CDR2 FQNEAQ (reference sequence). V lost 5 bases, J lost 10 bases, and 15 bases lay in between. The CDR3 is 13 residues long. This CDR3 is CASSETRAWEQFF. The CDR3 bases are TGTGCCAGCAGCGAAACGCGGGCGTGGGAGCAGTTCTTC. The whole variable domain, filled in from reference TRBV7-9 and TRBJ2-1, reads DTGVSQNPRHKITKRGQNVTFRCDPISEHNRLYWYRQTLGQGPEFLTYFQNEAQLEKSRLLSDRFSAERPKGSFSTLEIQRTEQGDSAMYLCASSETRAWEQFFGPGTRLTVL.

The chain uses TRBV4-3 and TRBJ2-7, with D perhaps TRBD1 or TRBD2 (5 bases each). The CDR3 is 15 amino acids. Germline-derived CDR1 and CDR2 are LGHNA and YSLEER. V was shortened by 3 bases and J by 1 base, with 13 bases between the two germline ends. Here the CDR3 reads CASSQLTGGSYEQYF. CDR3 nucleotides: TGCGCCAGCAGCCAGCTCACAGGAGGATCCTACGAGCAGTACTTC.

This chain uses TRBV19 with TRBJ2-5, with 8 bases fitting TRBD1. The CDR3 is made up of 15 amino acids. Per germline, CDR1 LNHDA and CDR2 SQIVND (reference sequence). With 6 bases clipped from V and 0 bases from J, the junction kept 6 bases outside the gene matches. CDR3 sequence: CASSQGQGNQETQYF. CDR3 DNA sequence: TGTGCCAGTAGCCAAGGACAGGGCAACCAAGAGACCCAGTACTTC.